Below, 2 T cell receptor beta chains from the same sample are listed, as sequenced in a study of CD8+ T cells in alopecia areata. Isolated RNA was reverse transcribed into cDNA used as the sequencing template. Produced via immunoSEQ multiplex PCR; TCRdb's table is partial and in-frame only. The sample shows about 120,000 clones, 53% of them seen only once. Treatment meaning: oral pan-JAK inhibitor, 5-10 mg twice daily. This sample comprised CD4+ T cells sorted from blood, obtained at week 4, from a patient treated with tofacitinib. These receptors all come from a human donor with alopecia areata.

This clone was detected a few times. The V gene is TRBV29-1, the J gene TRBJ1-1; TRBD1 is a possible D gene (5 bases). Trimming took off 4 bases at V and 0 bases at J, with 9 bases between the two ends. The CDR3 is made up of 13 amino acids. Germline CDR1 reads SQVTM; CDR2 reads ANQGSEA. This CDR3 reads CSVVSGMNTEAFF. CDR3 coding DNA: TGCAGCGTTGTCTCAGGGATGAACACTGAAGCTTTCTTT. The full variable domain, completed using reference TRBV29-1 and TRBJ1-1, is SAVISQKPSRDICQRGTSLTIQCQVDSQVTMMFWYRQQPGQSLTLIATANQGSEATYESGFVIDKFPISRPNLTFSTLTVSNMSPEDSSIYLCSVVSGMNTEAFFGQGTRLTVV.

The J gene is TRBJ1-1, the V gene TRBV28, with D unclear. This CDR3 is built from 13 residues. CDR1 MDHEN and CDR2 SYDVKM come from the germline V gene. With 6 bases removed from V and 3 bases from J, the gap between germline ends came to 11 bases. CDR3 protein: CASSWMRHTEAFF. CDR3 in DNA: TGTGCCAGCAGCTGGATGAGGCACACTGAAGCTTTCTTT.